Presented here are 15 T cell receptor beta chains from one specimen sequenced in a study of T cell repertoires in cytomegalovirus infection. No antigen has been identified for these receptors. TCRdb reprocessed the reads via MiXCR and lists one record per CDR3 protein. The sample holds some 920,000 distinct CDR3 sequences; roughly 31% are singletons and the top ten take roughly an eighth. The input for sequencing was cultured CD8+ T cells from PBMCs, taken from culture after CMV antigen stimulation. These receptors all stem from a human donor in good health (CMV status not recorded). Some clones in this sample may be carry-over from other donors' samples.

This chain uses TRBV7-4 with TRBJ2-1, with 9 bases matching TRBD2. The CDR3 consists of 11 residues. Germline V gene data show CDR1 as SGHVT and CDR2 as SQSDAQ. The junction had 8 bases not matched to a gene; V was cut back by 9 bases and J by 14 bases. CDR3 nucleotide sequence: TGTGCCAGGGAAAGCGGGGGGTCGGAGTTCTTC. Translating it yields CARESGGSEFF. Using reference TRBV7-4 and TRBJ2-1 for the parts outside the CDR3, the full variable domain is GAGVSQSPRYKVAKRGRDVALRCDSISGHVTLYWYRQTLGQGSEVLTYSQSDAQRDKSGRPSGRFSAERPERSVSTLKIQRTEQGDSAVYLCARESGGSEFFGPGTRLTVL.

This clonotype appeared many times. The chain joins TRBV7-6 to TRBJ2-7; D not resolved. Trimming removed 1 base at V and 5 bases at J, with 12 bases between. The CDR3 is made up of 14 amino acids. Germline-derived CDR1 and CDR2 are SGHVS and FNYEAQ. This chain's CDR3 is CASSLGPSGDEQYV. The DNA of the CDR3 is TGTGCCAGCAGCTTAGGCCCCAGTGGGGACGAGCAGTACGTC.

Comments on this clonotype: With a much larger clone just one base away, this may be a read error. The V and J genes are TRBV7-2 and TRBJ1-1; 7 positions match TRBD1. The germline V gene has CDR1 SGHTA and CDR2 FQGNSA. CDR3 length: 17 residues. Germline trimming cut 5 bases from V and 3 bases from J; bases unmatched to any gene: 15. In nucleotides, the CDR3 is TGTGCCAGCAGCCTACCCGGGACAGAGTACATGGACACTGAAGCTTTCTTT. Translated: CASSLPGTEYMDTEAFF.

This clonotype has more than one count but fewer than ten. V usage is TRBV7-3 and J usage is TRBJ1-2; TRBD1 matches at 10 bases. The CDR3 spans 14 residues. Germline V gene sequence: CDR1 SGHTA, CDR2 FQGTGA. The trim removed 5 bases at V and 6 bases at J, leaving 6 bases unmatched. For the CDR3, the DNA is TGTGCCAGCAGCGAACTCGACAGGGGGCATGGCTACACCTTC. This gives the protein CASSELDRGHGYTF.

This clonotype was detected a few times. The J gene is TRBJ2-7, the V gene TRBV6-1; D gene ambiguous. Germline loops: CDR1 MNHNS, CDR2 SASEGT. The CDR3 totals 15 residues. The V end lost 1 base, the J end lost 2 bases, and 12 bases lay between the germline ends. CDR3 region: CASSEGQSYPYEQYF. The CDR3 DNA reads as TGTGCCAGCAGTGAAGGGCAGAGTTACCCCTACGAGCAGTACTTC.

This clonotype came up a few times. This chain links TRBV19 with TRBJ2-7; D possibly corresponds to TRBD1 (6 bases). This CDR3 has 14 residues. V was clipped by 8 bases and J by 2 bases, with 16 bases between them. Germline-derived CDR1 and CDR2 are LNHDA and SQIVND (reference sequence). Here the CDR3 reads CASRWTVEAYEQYF. CDR3 nucleotide sequence: TGTGCCAGTCGGTGGACAGTTGAAGCCTACGAGCAGTACTTC.

This rearrangement joins TRBV12-3 or TRBV12-4 to TRBJ1-2; D is unresolved. Trimming pared 4 bases from V and 2 bases from J, leaving 17 bases between. The CDR3 is made up of 16 amino acids. This CDR3 is CASSYFVSRRNYGYTF. In nucleotides, the CDR3 is TGTGCCAGCAGTTACTTCGTAAGCCGGAGGAACTATGGCTACACCTTC.

This clonotype was seen more than once but under ten times. The genes are TRBV27 and TRBJ2-7, with D possibly TRBD1 on 6 matching bases. The V end was cut by 5 bases, the J end by 4 bases, with 12 bases between. CDR3 size: 13 residues. Germline V gene sequence: CDR1 MNHEY, CDR2 SMNVEV (reference sequence). In DNA, the CDR3 is TGTGCCAGCAGTCCAGGGGTGGGGTACGAGCAGTACGTC. It encodes CASSPGVGYEQYV.

In this sample, this clonotype turned up a few times. The chain couples TRBV6-2 or TRBV6-3 to TRBJ2-7, with a tentative D call TRBD1 (6 bases). This CDR3 contains 14 residues. CDR1 MNHEY and CDR2 SVGEGT come from the germline V gene. The germline V and J ends were trimmed by 2 bases and 2 bases, with 10 bases remaining between them. The CDR3 nucleotides read TGTGCCAGCAGTTACAGCGGACAGCCCTACGAGCAGTACGTC. Its translation is CASSYSGQPYEQYV.

The sample holds a few counts of this clonotype. V is TRBV19 and J is TRBJ2-3, with 7 bases identical to TRBD1. V dropped 5 bases and J dropped 2; count of bases not matched to a gene: 16. Germline V gives CDR1 LNHDA, CDR2 SQIVND (reference sequence). This CDR3 region has 18 residues. The CDR3 region has the DNA TGTGCCAGTAGTGCAAGCAGTCCGGGACAGTATTACACAGATACGCAGTATTTT. Its translation is CASSASSPGQYYTDTQYF.

V and J are TRBV5-1 and TRBJ2-1, with D unresolved. The V end lost 0 bases, the J end lost 0 bases, and 7 bases lay between the germline ends. CDR1 is SGHRS and CDR2 is YFSETQ in the germline V gene. The CDR3 spans 15 residues. CDR3 amino acids: CASSLDESSYNEQFF. The CDR3 nucleotides read TGCGCCAGCAGCTTGGATGAGAGCTCCTACAATGAGCAGTTCTTC.

The rearrangement joins TRBV14 to TRBJ2-7; TRBD1 aligns across 8 bases. V gave up 3 bases and J gave up 7 bases; unmatched junction bases: 11. From germline, CDR1 is SGHDN and CDR2 FVKESK. This CDR3 comprises 15 residues. The CDR3 protein is CASSHLETGDWEQYV. In nucleotides, the CDR3 is TGTGCCAGCAGCCATCTCGAGACAGGGGATTGGGAGCAGTACGTC.

The chain employs TRBV9 and TRBJ1-4; maybe TRBD1 (5 bases). V lost 0 bases and J lost 13, with 16 bases in between. The CDR3 loop spans 14 amino acids. The germline V gene encodes CDR1 SGDLS and CDR2 YYNGEE. The CDR3 spells CASSVGAIPRGLFF. DNA of the CDR3: TGTGCCAGCAGCGTAGGAGCCATACCAAGGGGACTGTTTTTT.

This clonotype was recorded many times. CDR3 bases: TGTGCCAGCAGTTCTCTTTCCGGGGTCTCCTACAATGAGCAGTTCTTC. Amino acid sequence: CASSSLSGVSYNEQFF. This chain connects TRBV7-8 to TRBJ2-1; a possible D gene is TRBD2 (5 bases). The CDR3 spans 16 residues. The germline V and J ends were trimmed by 6 bases and 0 bases, with 15 bases remaining between them. Germline V gives CDR1 SGHVS, CDR2 FQNEAQ.

This clonotype was seen at least ten times. The chain employs TRBV7-8 and TRBJ1-1; no clear D. CDR3 length: 12 amino acids. V was shortened by 3 bases and J by 0 bases, with 2 bases between the two germline ends. The germline V gene has CDR1 SGHVS and CDR2 FQNEAQ. CDR3 coding DNA: TGTGCCAGCAGCTTTGTGAACACTGAAGCTTTCTTT. Protein sequence: CASSFVNTEAFF.